The 17 T cell receptor beta chains given below trace back to one sample, sequenced in a study of blood T cell repertoires in COVID-19. Sequenced by immunoSEQ multiplex PCR; TCRdb stores in-frame clones only, minus some. The data show around 86,000 clones, 85% seen once. The sample was peripheral blood. The source of these receptors is a man older than 75 with acute or convalescent COVID-19.

J is TRBJ2-7 and V is TRBV2, with 9 bases matching TRBD2. This CDR3 spans 15 amino acids. With V trimmed by 6 bases and J by 4 bases, 10 bases remained unmatched. Germline CDR1 SNHLY, CDR2 FYNNEI. CDR3 sequence (DNA): TGTGCCAGCAGCGTCGGACTAGCGAACGAGTACGAGCAGTACTTC. Encoded protein: CASSVGLANEYEQYF.

This clone has a handful of counts. The CDR3 loop is CASSPGQGRVYEQYF. CDR3 bases: TGTGCCAGCAGCCCCGGACAGGGACGGGTCTACGAGCAGTACTTC. The chain links TRBV11-3 to TRBJ2-7, with 8 bases that match TRBD1. The CDR3 length is 15 residues. J gave up 3 bases and V 5 bases, and 9 bases lay outside the gene matches. Germline CDR1 SGHNT, CDR2 YENEEA.

This sequence joins TRBV10-3 and TRBJ1-1; D is uncertain. The length of the CDR3 is 16 residues. The germline CDR1 and CDR2 sequences are ENHRY and SYGVKD. V lost 5 bases to trimming and J lost 4 bases, with 20 bases between them. The CDR3 nucleotides are TGTGCCATCAGTCGTCCCGGAGGCCCCATCGGCACTGAAGCTTTCTTT. The encoded protein is CAISRPGGPIGTEAFF.

The chain employs TRBV19 and TRBJ1-2, with 8 bases that match TRBD1. The CDR3 is 12 amino acids. V dropped 4 bases and J dropped 8; count of bases not matched to a gene: 3. CDR1 and CDR2 (germline): LNHDA, SQIVND (reference sequence). CDR3 protein: CASSTRQGGYTF. The CDR3 nucleotides read TGTGCCAGTAGTACGCGACAGGGGGGCTACACCTTC.

This chain connects TRBV7-8 to TRBJ2-1; 11 positions agree with TRBD2. The trim removed 2 bases at V and 3 bases at J, leaving 6 bases unmatched. The CDR3 consists of 17 residues. From germline, CDR1 is SGHVS and CDR2 FQNEAQ. The CDR3 loop reads CASSLKNLAGGYNEQFF. The CDR3 nucleotides read TGTGCCAGCAGCTTAAAAAACCTAGCGGGAGGCTACAATGAGCAGTTCTTC.

The V gene is TRBV7-9, the J gene TRBJ1-2, with D unresolved. CDR1 and CDR2 from the germline V gene are SEHNR and FQNEAQ (reference sequence). The CDR3 contains 16 residues. V was pared by 1 base and J by 3 bases, with 15 bases between. The CDR3 nucleotides are TGTGCCAGCAGCTTAGTGAGTGGTGTTCATGACTATGGCTACACCTTC. It translates to CASSLVSGVHDYGYTF. Full variable domain (rest looked up from reference TRBV7-9 and TRBJ1-2): DTGVSQNPRHKITKRGQNVTFRCDPISEHNRLYWYRQTLGQGPEFLTYFQNEAQLEKSRLLSDRFSAERPKGSFSTLEIQRTEQGDSAMYLCASSLVSGVHDYGYTFGSGTRLTVV.

The chain couples TRBV7-8 to TRBJ2-2; D possibly corresponds to TRBD1 (6 bases). CDR1 is SGHVS, CDR2 FQNEAQ, per germline. The CDR3 contains 16 residues. V shed 5 bases and J shed 1 base, with 14 bases lying between them. For the CDR3, the DNA is TGTGCCAGCAGCCCGAGGGTAGGGGGGAACACCGGGGAGCTGTTTTTT. Encoded protein: CASSPRVGGNTGELFF.

In DNA form, the CDR3 reads TGTGCCAGCAGCTTGCCTAGCGGGAGTGCAGATACGCAGTATTTT. Encoded protein: CASSLPSGSADTQYF. V usage is TRBV5-6 and J usage is TRBJ2-3; TRBD2 matches at 10 bases. The J segment lost 4 bases and the V segment lost 1 base, leaving 3 bases of the junction unmatched. Germline lookup yields CDR1 SGHDT and CDR2 YYEEEE. This CDR3 has 15 residues.

This clone was detected a few times. V is TRBV7-8 and J is TRBJ1-5; D is unresolved. CDR3 length: 14 amino acids. Trimming pared 4 bases from V and 4 bases from J, leaving 11 bases between. Per the germline V gene, CDR1 is SGHVS and CDR2 is FQNEAQ. The CDR3 is CASSSAGVNQPQHF. CDR3 DNA sequence: TGTGCCAGCAGCTCCGCAGGCGTGAATCAGCCCCAGCATTTT.

The rearrangement uses TRBV7-3 and TRBJ2-7; 10 positions agree with TRBD1. Germline loops: CDR1 SGHTA, CDR2 FQGTGA. The CDR3 loop spans 15 amino acids. V was clipped by 2 bases and J by 5 bases; unmatched bases: 6. CDR3 sequence: CASSLYGTGVNEQYF. DNA of the CDR3: TGTGCCAGCAGCTTATATGGGACAGGGGTGAACGAGCAGTACTTC. Together with reference TRBV7-3 and TRBJ2-7, the CDR3 gives the full variable domain: GAGVSQTPSNKVTEKGKYVELRCDPISGHTALYWYRQSLGQGPEFLIYFQGTGAADDSGLPNDRFFAVRPEGSVSTLKIQRTERGDSAVYLCASSLYGTGVNEQYFGPGTRLTVT.

The chain links TRBV27 to TRBJ1-1; 9 positions agree with TRBD1. Germline assignment: CDR1 MNHEY and CDR2 SMNVEV (reference sequence). The CDR3 runs to 17 residues. With 2 bases clipped from V and 0 bases from J, the junction kept 7 bases outside the gene matches. The CDR3 reads CASSLEGTGPLNTEAFF. The DNA of the CDR3 is TGTGCCAGCAGTTTAGAAGGGACAGGGCCCCTGAACACTGAAGCTTTCTTT.

The V call is TRBV19, the J call TRBJ2-1; TRBD2 matches at 13 bases. This CDR3 is built from 16 residues. In germline, CDR1 is LNHDA, CDR2 SQIVND (reference sequence). V lost 4 bases to trimming and J lost 4 bases; unmatched junction nucleotides: 4. Here the CDR3 reads CASSTQGLAGYNEQFF. CDR3 DNA sequence: TGTGCCAGTAGTACTCAGGGACTAGCGGGATACAATGAGCAGTTCTTC.

There are many counts of this clone. The J gene is TRBJ2-5, the V gene TRBV6-1; D perhaps matches TRBD1 (5 bases). Trimming took off 3 bases at V and 0 bases at J, with 5 bases between the two ends. The CDR3 consists of 13 residues. Germline V gene sequence: CDR1 MNHNS, CDR2 SASEGT. This chain's CDR3 is CASSDRDQETQYF. CDR3 in DNA: TGTGCCAGCAGTGACAGGGACCAAGAGACCCAGTACTTC.

A single count supports this clone. The CDR3 is CASEKGGTGGPGELFF. Written as DNA, the CDR3 is TGTGCCAGCGAAAAAGGGGGAACAGGGGGCCCCGGGGAGCTGTTTTTT. The chain recombines TRBV2 with TRBJ2-2; 9 nucleotides align to TRBD1. There are 16 residues in the CDR3. Trimming took 8 bases from V and 6 from J; bases not matched to a gene: 13. CDR1 and CDR2 from the germline V gene are SNHLY and FYNNEI.

The chain carries TRBV6-1 and TRBJ2-1, with 9 bases lining up with TRBD2. This CDR3 is built from 17 residues. J lost 12 bases, V lost 1 base, and 16 bases had no gene match. Germline CDR1 and CDR2: MNHNS and SASEGT. In DNA, the CDR3 is TGTGCCAGCAGTGAAGGACCCCAGGGAGGCGGGAGGGCCTTGCAGTTCTTC. Translation: CASSEGPQGGGRALQFF.

J is TRBJ2-5 and V is TRBV19; TRBD2 agrees at 8 bases. The junction had 7 bases not matched to a gene; V was cut back by 6 bases and J by 1 base. The germline V gene encodes CDR1 LNHDA and CDR2 SQIVND (reference sequence). This CDR3 region has 15 residues. The CDR3 protein is CASSHGRGSQETQYF. CDR3 coding DNA: TGTGCCAGTAGCCACGGGAGGGGTTCCCAAGAGACCCAGTACTTC.

For the CDR3, the DNA is TGCGCCAGCAGCTTGTCGGGGGGGGGTCCGAATCAGCCCCAGCATTTT. It specifies CASSLSGGGPNQPQHF. This rearrangement joins TRBV5-1 to TRBJ1-5; a possible D gene is TRBD1 (5 bases). Looked up from germline, CDR1 is SGHRS and CDR2 is YFSETQ. The CDR3 has 16 residues. V lost 1 base, J lost 4 bases, and 15 bases lay in between.